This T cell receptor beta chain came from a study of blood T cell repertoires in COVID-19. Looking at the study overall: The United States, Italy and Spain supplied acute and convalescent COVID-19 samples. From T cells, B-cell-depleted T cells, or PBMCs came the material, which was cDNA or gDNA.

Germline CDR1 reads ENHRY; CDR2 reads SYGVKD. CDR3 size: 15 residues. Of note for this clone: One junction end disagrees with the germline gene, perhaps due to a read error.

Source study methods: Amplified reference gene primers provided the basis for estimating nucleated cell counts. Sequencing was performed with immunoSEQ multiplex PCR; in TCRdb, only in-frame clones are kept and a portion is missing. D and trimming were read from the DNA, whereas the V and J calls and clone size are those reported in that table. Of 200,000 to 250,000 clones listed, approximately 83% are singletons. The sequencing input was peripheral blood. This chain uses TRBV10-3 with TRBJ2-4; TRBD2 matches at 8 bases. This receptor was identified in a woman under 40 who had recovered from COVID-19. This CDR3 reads CAISDPLAGKNFQYF. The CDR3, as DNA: TGTGCCATCAGTGATCCCCTAGCGGGTAAAAACTTTCAGTACTTC.